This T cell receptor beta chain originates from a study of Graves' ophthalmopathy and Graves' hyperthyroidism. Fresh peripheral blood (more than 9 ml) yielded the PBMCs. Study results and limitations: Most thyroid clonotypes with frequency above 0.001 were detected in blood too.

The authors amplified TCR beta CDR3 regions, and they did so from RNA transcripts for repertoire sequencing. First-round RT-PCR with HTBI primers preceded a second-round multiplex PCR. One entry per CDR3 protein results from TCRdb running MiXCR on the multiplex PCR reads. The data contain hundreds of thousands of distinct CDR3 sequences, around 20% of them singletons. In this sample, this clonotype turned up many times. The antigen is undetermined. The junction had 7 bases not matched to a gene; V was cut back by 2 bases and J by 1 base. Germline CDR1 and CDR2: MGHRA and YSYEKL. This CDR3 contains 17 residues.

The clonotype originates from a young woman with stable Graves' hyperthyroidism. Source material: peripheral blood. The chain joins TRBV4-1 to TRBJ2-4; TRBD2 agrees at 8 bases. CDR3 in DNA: TGCGCCAGCAGCCAACCGGGACTAGGGAGGGCCAAAAACATTCAGTACTTC. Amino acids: CASSQPGLGRAKNIQYF.